The clone carrying this T cell receptor beta chain was counted many times. What it recognizes is unknown. Using unique molecular identifiers, the investigators prepared the TCRbeta library. One entry per CDR3 protein results from TCRdb running MiXCR on the PCR reads. The table has 540,000 or so distinct CDR3 sequences, roughly 23% seen once. The entry originates in a study of T-cell reconstitution after alpha-beta-depleted transplantation in children. Study results and caveats: Some patients' high day-60 TCRbeta diversity was traced to surviving recipient T cells and thymic progenitors. After one year, T-cell counts and TCRbeta diversity mostly came from new T cells. Several hundred expanded graft clones reportedly were the source of alpha-beta T cells about two months after transplant.

Germline CDR1 is SEHNR and CDR2 is FQNEAQ (reference sequence). The CDR3 is made up of 13 amino acids. Unmatched junction bases numbered 1, after V lost 1 base and J lost 8 bases. Sample: PBMCs, mostly from graft donor cells, taken 360 days after TCRalphabeta/CD19-depleted stem cell transplant. This receptor was identified in a boy under two years old who had a stem cell transplant for acute myeloid leukemia, so the T cells may come from the graft donor. The genes are TRBV7-9 and TRBJ2-1; 8 bases match TRBD2. The CDR3 sequence is CASSLGAGDEQFF. For the CDR3, the DNA is TGTGCCAGCAGCTTAGGAGCGGGGGATGAGCAGTTCTTC.